The next 10 T cell receptor beta chains were all read from a single sample in a study of T cell responses to AZD1222 COVID-19 vaccine. Here immunoSEQ multiplex PCR was the method, and the copy in TCRdb shows in-frame clones only, minus some. The table records tens of thousands of clones, about 93% of them present only once. Source: peripheral blood, taken 28 days after the second AZD1222 dose. These TCRs come from an adult who received the AZD1222 COVID-19 vaccine.

The chain joins TRBV14 to TRBJ1-1, with unresolved D. The germline V and J ends were trimmed by 4 bases and 0 bases, with 9 bases remaining between them. The CDR3 covers 14 residues. Germline V CDR1 and CDR2: SGHDN, FVKESK. Here the CDR3 DNA reads TGTGCCAGCAGCCGCGGAAGGATGAACACTGAAGCTTTCTTT. Translating it yields CASSRGRMNTEAFF.

The chain couples TRBV5-1 to TRBJ2-5; 8 nucleotides match TRBD2. The CDR3 length is 16 residues. With 0 bases clipped from V and 0 bases from J, the junction kept 4 bases outside the gene matches. Germline CDR1 is SGHRS and CDR2 is YFSETQ. As DNA, the CDR3 is TGCGCCAGCAGCTTGGTGGTAGCGGGGTACCAAGAGACCCAGTACTTC. As protein: CASSLVVAGYQETQYF.

The chain carries TRBV19 and TRBJ1-5; no definite D call. Trimming took 1 base from V and 2 from J, leaving 9 bases between them. The CDR3 loop spans 15 amino acids. The germline gives CDR1 LNHDA, CDR2 SQIVND (reference sequence). The CDR3 loop reads CASSIAVGGNQPQHF. DNA of the CDR3: TGTGCCAGTAGTATAGCGGTCGGTGGCAATCAGCCCCAGCATTTT.

The chain is built from TRBV27 and TRBJ1-2; D is unresolved. The CDR3 consists of 12 residues. Trimming stripped 0 bases from V and 5 bases from J, with 4 bases between. Germline loops: CDR1 MNHEY, CDR2 SMNVEV (reference sequence). The CDR3: CASSLSGYGYTF. CDR3 DNA: TGTGCCAGCAGTTTATCAGGGTATGGCTACACCTTC.

The chain couples TRBV7-2 to TRBJ2-7; 9 nucleotides align to TRBD1. The length of the CDR3 is 14 residues. Germline V gives CDR1 SGHTA, CDR2 FQGNSA. With 5 bases clipped from V and 6 bases from J, the junction kept 8 bases outside the gene matches. The CDR3 coding sequence is TGTGCCAGCAGCATACCGGGACAGGGCCGCGAGCAGTACTTC. Its translation is CASSIPGQGREQYF.

V gene TRBV13 combines with J gene TRBJ2-7, with D hard to call. The CDR3 runs 13 residues. Germline V CDR1 and CDR2: PRHDT, FYEKMQ (reference sequence). V lost 0 bases and J 4 bases, leaving 7 bases between the germline ends. The CDR3 DNA is TGTGCCAGCAGCTTAGGTGGCGTATACGAGCAGTACTTC. Translation: CASSLGGVYEQYF.

The CDR3 nucleotides read TGCGCCAGCAGCCCCCGCAGGGGGCTGTACGAGCAGTACTTC. Translating it yields CASSPRRGLYEQYF. This rearrangement joins TRBV5-1 to TRBJ2-7; 8 positions match TRBD1. Trimming removed 4 bases from V and 4 bases from J; junction bases left unmatched: 7. This CDR3 has 14 residues. Germline loops: CDR1 SGHRS, CDR2 YFSETQ.

The chain joins TRBV7-6 to TRBJ1-1, with 11 positions matching TRBD1. This CDR3 comprises 15 residues. The V segment lost 5 bases and the J segment 1 base; nucleotides outside the gene matches: 3. CDR1 is SGHVS, CDR2 FNYEAQ, per germline. The chain's CDR3 is CASSPGTGGNTEAFF. The CDR3 nucleotides read TGTGCCAGCAGCCCAGGGACAGGGGGGAACACTGAAGCTTTCTTT.

The gene calls are TRBV2 and TRBJ2-2; tentatively, D is TRBD2 (6 bases). This CDR3 has 15 amino acids. CDR1 is SNHLY and CDR2 is FYNNEI in the germline V gene. Trimming left V 6 bases short and J 0 bases short, with 11 bases between. CDR3 DNA sequence: TGTGCCAGCAGGTGGGGGGTCGCGAACACCGGGGAGCTGTTTTTT. It translates to CASRWGVANTGELFF.

V and J are TRBV7-2 and TRBJ1-1; tentatively, D is TRBD1 (5 bases). Germline assignment: CDR1 SGHTA and CDR2 FQGNSA. Trimming left V 2 bases short and J 3 bases short, with 7 bases between. This CDR3 spans 13 amino acids. The CDR3 bases are TGTGCCAGCAGCTTAAGGGGTTACACTGAAGCTTTCTTT. Translated: CASSLRGYTEAFF.